A selection of T cell receptor beta chains follows, all from one sample in a study of metastatic and nonmetastatic thyroid tumors. TCRdb recomputed clones from the PCR reads via MiXCR. The sample contains roughly 6,200 clones, roughly 34% of which appear only once. The sequencing sample was made of adjacent normal tissue. These receptors all come from a female donor with papillary thyroid cancer or a benign thyroid nodule (not recorded which). Some clones in this sample may be carry-over from other donors' samples. Both conserved end residues are part of each CDR3. The order of the fields is CDR3 length, J gene, D gene, V gene, CDR3 protein. The D gene is left open where the match is weak.

15 | TRBJ1-1 | TRBD1 | TRBV20-1 | CSARGLDRANTEAFF
13 | TRBJ1-3 | . | TRBV6-1 | CASRPSSGNTIYF
14 | TRBJ2-1 | . | TRBV28 | CASSSGVRYNEQFF
15 | TRBJ2-1 | TRBD1 | TRBV19 | CASSIAQGAGHEQFF
15 | TRBJ2-2 | TRBD2 | TRBV6-2/TRBV6-3 | CASSTSGAGTGELFF
15 | TRBJ2-7 | TRBD2 | TRBV28 | CASSRGTSGTYEQYF
13 | TRBJ2-5 | . | TRBV27 | CASSYDGGETQYF
15 | TRBJ2-3 | TRBD2 | TRBV5-1 | CASSLERGWGDTQYF
15 | TRBJ1-1 | . | TRBV2 | CASSDALGGNTEAFF
13 | TRBJ1-1 | . | TRBV6-5 | CASRLNRNTGAFF
15 | TRBJ2-1 | TRBD2 | TRBV11-2 | CASRSAGGPDNEQFF
14 | TRBJ2-7 | . | TRBV12-3/TRBV12-4 | CASRRTVDSYEQYF
15 | TRBJ2-1 | . | TRBV9 | CASSVRDAPYNEQFF
20 | TRBJ2-2 | TRBD2 | TRBV13 | CASSLAGLAGVGASTGELFF
12 | TRBJ2-7 | . | TRBV11-3 | CASSLGGGTKTF
14 | TRBJ1-2 | TRBD1 | TRBV5-5 | CASSLDRGPHGYTF
13 | TRBJ2-2 | . | TRBV6-5 | CATQFSGTGKLFF
14 | TRBJ2-3 | . | TRBV12-3/TRBV12-4 | CASSLNRGSDTQYF
15 | TRBJ2-5 | . | TRBV5-8 | CASSFLSAEQETQYF
12 | TRBJ1-2 | . | TRBV28 | CASSFGGDGYTF
16 | . | . | TRBV28 | CASSIPGAGSYNEQFF
13 | TRBJ2-7 | . | TRBV30 | CAWSVQAVYEQYF
16 | TRBJ1-2 | . | TRBV4-2 | CASSQTVGGANYGYTF
15 | TRBJ1-2 | TRBD1 | TRBV28 | CASSVPGQGIRGYTF
15 | TRBJ2-7 | . | TRBV7-2 | CARSGFWGTPYEQYF
15 | TRBJ2-1 | . | TRBV3-1 | CASSQDPSGFNEQFF
15 | TRBJ2-7 | TRBD1 | TRBV6-1 | CASSEAPGQVYEQYF
13 | TRBJ2-2 | . | TRBV9 | CASSYASTGELFF
13 | TRBJ1-1 | . | TRBV6-5 | CASSSQGNTEAFF
17 | TRBJ2-7 | TRBD1 | TRBV11-1 | CASSSGQGSSFSYEQYF
11 | TRBJ2-7 | . | TRBV5-1 | CASPDSYEQYF
14 | TRBJ2-7 | . | TRBV12-3/TRBV12-4 | CASSTLGVGNEQYF
17 | TRBJ2-5 | TRBD1 | TRBV27 | CASSLSGQGGLQETQYF
11 | TRBJ2-7 | . | TRBV6-1 | CASSRSYEQYF
11 | TRBJ2-3 | . | TRBV20-1 | CSAPPGDTQYF
15 | TRBJ1-6 | . | TRBV6-6 | CASSYQGFHNSPLHF
16 | TRBJ1-2 | TRBD1 | TRBV30 | CAWSVSVLDRGNGYTF
11 | TRBJ1-1 | . | TRBV20-1 | CSASPRVEAFF
13 | TRBJ2-7 | TRBD1 | TRBV7-2 | CASSPDRGGEQYF
14 | TRBJ2-3 | . | TRBV7-9 | CASSLGQLTDTQYF
15 | TRBJ2-7 | TRBD2 | TRBV24-1 | CATSDLAGRNYEQYF
12 | TRBJ2-7 | TRBD1 | TRBV2 | CASKSTGNEQYF
12 | TRBJ2-7 | . | TRBV20-1 | CSARGAFLEQYF
16 | TRBJ2-2 | TRBD1 | TRBV24-1 | CATSEAGQGITGELFF
15 | TRBJ2-2 | TRBD2 | TRBV29-1 | CSVEESGGYTGELFF
16 | TRBJ1-2 | . | TRBV6-2/TRBV6-3 | CASSYPDGFTNYGYTF
11 | TRBJ2-1 | . | TRBV15 | CATSRYNEQFF
15 | TRBJ2-2 | . | TRBV6-1 | CASSEGQREHRVAVF
17 | TRBJ2-7 | TRBD2 | TRBV20-1 | CSAPPGTSGASSYEQYF